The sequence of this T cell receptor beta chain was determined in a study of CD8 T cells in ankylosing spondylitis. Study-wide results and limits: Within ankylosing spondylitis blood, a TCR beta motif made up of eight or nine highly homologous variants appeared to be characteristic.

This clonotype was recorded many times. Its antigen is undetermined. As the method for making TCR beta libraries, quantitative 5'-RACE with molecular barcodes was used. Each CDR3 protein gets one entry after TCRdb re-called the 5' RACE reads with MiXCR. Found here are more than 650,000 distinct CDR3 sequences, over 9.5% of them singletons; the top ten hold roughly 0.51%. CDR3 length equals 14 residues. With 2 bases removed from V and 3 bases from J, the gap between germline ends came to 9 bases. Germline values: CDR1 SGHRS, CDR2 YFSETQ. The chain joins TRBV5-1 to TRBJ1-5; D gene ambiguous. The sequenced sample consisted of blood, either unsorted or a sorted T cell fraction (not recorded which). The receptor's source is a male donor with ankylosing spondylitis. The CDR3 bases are TGCGCCAGCAGCTTAGGACCGAACAATCAGCCCCAGCATTTT. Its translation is CASSLGPNNQPQHF.